This TCR beta chain was identified during a study of blood T cell repertoires in COVID-19. Study-wide context: PBMCs, B-cell-depleted T cells, or T cells were the source of the cDNA or gDNA that made up the material.

Per the original methods: Scientists estimated how many nucleated cells there were by amplifying reference gene primers. The repertoire was sequenced with immunoSEQ multiplex PCR; TCRdb's copy has only in-frame clones and lacks some. That table furnishes V, J and clone size, whereas the DNA furnished D and trimming. The sample consists of roughly 210,000 clones, around 87% of them appearing once. In its sample, this clone was seen a few times. Across about two dozen US areas, participants ranged in age from about 18 to 89 years. Cohort placement rested on clinical history that participants reported themselves. The length of the CDR3 is 16 residues. V dropped 4 bases and J dropped 2; count of bases not matched to a gene: 10. Germline V gene data show CDR1 as MNHNS and CDR2 as SASEGT.

The chain couples TRBV6-1 to TRBJ2-5, with 7 bases fitting TRBD2. The sample was PBMCs or T cells enriched from blood (not recorded which). The clonotype was recovered from a man aged 25-45 years in a cohort exposed to, infected with or recovered from COVID-19 (not recorded which). The CDR3 reads CASSAARLAGQETQYF. DNA of the CDR3: TGTGCCAGCAGTGCCGCTAGACTAGCCGGTCAAGAGACCCAGTACTTC.